Listed here is a single T cell receptor beta chain. This clonotype has ten or more counts. Its antigen has not been determined. Per-nucleotide qualities are absent, and no much larger clonotype sits a single base away. The TCR beta CDR3 regions were amplified from the RNA transcripts. The first round of RT-PCR for the TCR CDR3 was performed with the HTBI primer set and the Qiagen OneStep RT-PCR kit. Libraries were constructed in a second round of multiplex PCR, after which size selection and purification were carried out. The libraries were sequenced on an Illumina HiSeq2000 using paired-end 100 bp reads. The authors' pipeline ran thus. Raw data were processed with SOAPnuke, discarding reads with adapters, uncalled bases, mean Phred below 15, or no exact constant-primer or identifier match. High-quality paired reads were merged with COPE v1.2.5, and unique nucleotide sequences were defined as clonotypes. Clonotypes were aligned to IMGT TRBV, TRBD and TRBJ reference segments using MiTCR v1.1. Only V-J combinations with frequency above 0.0001, covering 98% to 99.2% of repertoires, were analysed. A TCS score was defined as the ratio between F50 (clonal expansion) and ExV (chaos), using BLOSUM62-based TCRdist between CDR3 peptides within each V-J. Welch's t-statistics and random forest reduced 500 to 550 V-J features to roughly 13, which were used in a naive Bayes classifier (R e1071). TCRdb handled the public reads itself, with Q25 trimming in fastp and clone calling in MiXCR, and kept productive beta chains. CDR3 protein duplicates are merged, each entry listing the most common genes and DNA. The V and J calls come from TCRdb's annotation, not from the publication. Across this sample there are approximately 330,000 distinct CDR3 sequences, with around a fifth seen only once. Around half of the sample lies in the top ten.

Stable Graves' hyperthyroidism was defined as the absence of progression to ophthalmopathy over 18 months of follow-up. Hyperthyroidism patients were newly diagnosed, with disease duration under 2 months, and aged 18 to 65 years. Any patient with an uncontrolled infection, another autoimmune disease, pregnancy or lactation was excluded. Diagnoses relied on clinical symptoms, serum thyroxine and TRAb, thyroid ultrasound and orbital computed tomography. Ficoll-Paque density gradient centrifugation was used to isolate PBMCs from 10 ml of fresh peripheral blood. Total RNA was extracted with Trizol reagent, and quality was checked on an Agilent 2100 Bioanalyzer. The data are from a study of T cells in Graves' hyperthyroidism and ophthalmopathy (dated by TCRdb to the late 2010s). Regarding the complete study: Peripheral blood samples were taken at initial diagnosis, before any treatment was given. To identify distinguishing TCR V-J signatures, a discovery cohort of around 100 patients was used, comprising 43 with Graves' ophthalmopathy and approximately 57 with stable Graves' hyperthyroidism. Prospective prediction of ophthalmopathy was tested in an independent validation cohort of 18 to 20 hyperthyroidism patients and 17 patients who later progressed to ophthalmopathy. For training and testing, the 100 or so patients in the discovery cohort were randomly divided in a 7:3 ratio. The study also compared thyroid tissue and blood T-cell repertoires from five or six Graves' hyperthyroidism patients. After sampling, hyperthyroidism patients received methimazole starting at 30 mg daily, and ophthalmopathy patients received high-dose intravenous methylprednisolone. The paper reports TCR Vbeta CDR3 sequencing of more than 120 peripheral blood samples: under 45 ophthalmopathy, fewer than 85 hyperthyroidism and around 17 progressor patients. Overall study outcomes, separate from this receptor: In validation, the model predicted progression to ophthalmopathy a median of about 6.5 months before onset, with roughly 68% sensitivity and 72.22% specificity. A model built on a 13 V-J signature distinguished ophthalmopathy from stable hyperthyroidism, reaching roughly 88% sensitivity and 81.08% specificity in cross-validation and 80%/75% in testing. No statistical method was used to set the sample size in advance, and investigators knew the group allocation. Blood samples also contained most of the expanded thyroid clonotypes (frequency above 0.001), which suggests that blood repertoires may reflect thyroid immune responses.

V is reduced by 6 bases and J by 2 bases, leaving a spacing of 19 bases between them. The CDR3 contains 16 residues, cysteine and phenylalanine counted. The DNA shown is the 48-base CDR3, in frame from base 1. This chain is built from TRBV12-3 or TRBV12-4 and TRBJ1-2, with no reliable assignment of the D segment. The sample comprised blood. The TCR comes from a woman aged 45-60 years with Graves' hyperthyroidism. The DNA is as follows: TGTGCCAGCAGCCGCCCCGACATAGCCTCAAACTATGGCTACACCTTC. Its protein reads: CASSRPDIASNYGYTF.